The 8 T cell receptor beta chains below come from one sample, sequenced in a study of shared clonotypes between healthy human individuals. The assay was immunoSEQ multiplex PCR, and TCRdb's table has in-frame clones only and misses some. The sample includes about 2.3 million clones, under 95% of them seen just once. The material sequenced was naive CD4+ T cells from PBMCs. This sample's subset: CD45RA+ positively selected. Receptor source: a man aged 18 to 29 in good health. Some clones in this sample may be carry-over from other donors' samples.

The table lists this clone with a count of one. V and J are TRBV30 and TRBJ2-1, with 7 bases matching TRBD1. This CDR3 is built from 13 residues. Germline CDR1 and CDR2: GTSNPN and SVGIG (reference sequence). V shed 2 bases, J shed 8 bases, and the junction held 6 bases outside the gene matches. Here the CDR3 reads CAWSPDRAHEQFF. The CDR3 nucleotides read TGTGCCTGGAGTCCCGACAGGGCCCATGAGCAGTTCTTC.

The chain is built from TRBV5-5 and TRBJ2-2; no definite D call. V was clipped by 2 bases and J by 4 bases, with 12 bases between them. The CDR3 length is 15 residues. Germline V gene data show CDR1 as SGHKS and CDR2 as YYEKEE (reference sequence). This CDR3 is CASSLRVVGTGELFF. CDR3 coding DNA: TGTGCCAGCAGCTTAAGAGTAGTAGGCACCGGGGAGCTGTTTTTT. The full variable domain, completed using reference TRBV5-5 and TRBJ2-2, is DAGVTQSPTHLIKTRGQQVTLRCSPISGHKSVSWYQQVLGQGPQFIFQYYEKEERGRGNFPDRFSARQFPNYSSELNVNALLLGDSALYLCASSLRVVGTGELFFGEGSRLTVL.

This sequence joins TRBV15 and TRBJ1-1; the D is unclear. Looked up from germline, CDR1 is LNHNV and CDR2 is YYDKDF (reference sequence). V shed 0 bases and J shed 4 bases, with 9 bases lying between them. CDR3 length: 14 residues. CDR3 in amino acids: CATSREPRGTEAFF. The CDR3 DNA is TGTGCCACCAGCAGAGAGCCCCGAGGCACTGAAGCTTTCTTT. Together with reference TRBV15 and TRBJ1-1, the CDR3 gives the full variable domain: DAMVIQNPRYQVTQFGKPVTLSCSQTLNHNVMYWYQQKSSQAPKLLFHYYDKDFNNEADTPDNFQSRRPNTSFCFLDIRSPGLGDTAMYLCATSREPRGTEAFFGQGTRLTVV.

The gene calls are TRBV11-2 and TRBJ2-7; TRBD2 might be the D (5 bases). The germline V and J ends were trimmed by 5 bases and 5 bases, with 22 bases remaining between them. The CDR3 covers 16 residues. Per the germline V gene, CDR1 is SGHAT and CDR2 is FQNNGV. Written as DNA, the CDR3 is TGTGCCAGCAGCAAAGGGCACGACCGGGAATTCCACGAGCAGTACTTC. Translating it yields CASSKGHDREFHEQYF.

The chain carries TRBV5-1 and TRBJ2-5, with a tentative D call TRBD1 (5 bases). This CDR3 region has 14 residues. Looked up from germline, CDR1 is SGHRS and CDR2 is YFSETQ. V lost 7 bases and J 3 bases, leaving 16 bases between the germline ends. The CDR3, as DNA: TGCGCCAGCGGGAAAGGCAGGGCCGAAGAGACCCAGTACTTC. This gives the protein CASGKGRAEETQYF.

V and J are TRBV9 and TRBJ2-2, with 9 bases lining up with TRBD1. Germline values: CDR1 SGDLS, CDR2 YYNGEE. This CDR3 has 16 amino acids. Trimming cost V 4 bases and J 2 bases; bases outside gene matches: 6. CDR3 in DNA: TGTGCCAGCAGCCCCCGACAGGGGGGAAACACCGGGGAGCTGTTTTTT. It encodes CASSPRQGGNTGELFF.

About this clone itself: The sample holds other DNA sequences that translate to the same CDR3. The chain carries TRBV27 and TRBJ2-6; TRBD2 matches at 7 bases. V dropped 5 bases and J dropped 2; count of bases not matched to a gene: 3. The CDR3 runs to 15 residues. Germline CDR1 reads MNHEY; CDR2 reads SMNVEV (reference sequence). In DNA form, the CDR3 reads TGTGCCAGCAGTCTGGGGAGGGCTGGGGCCAACGTCCTGACTTTC. This codes for CASSLGRAGANVLTF.

A single count supports this clone. The chain uses TRBV2 and TRBJ1-1; D uncertain. CDR1 is SNHLY, CDR2 FYNNEI, per germline. CDR3 size: 15 residues. V lost 3 bases and J 2 bases, leaving 13 bases between the germline ends. The CDR3 bases are TGTGCCAGCAGTGAGGGGAACAGACCTAACACTGAAGCTTTCTTT. It specifies CASSEGNRPNTEAFF.